One and the same sample provided the 21 T cell receptor beta chains below, sequenced in a study of T cells after yellow fever vaccination. From the 5' RACE reads, TCRdb called clonotypes with MiXCR, one entry per CDR3 protein. This sample has hundreds of thousands of distinct CDR3 sequences; 3.6% occur once, and the top ten carry about 20%. The sample here was PBMCs, taken on the day of the yellow fever booster vaccination. The receptors stem from a man aged 18 to 29 who received the YFV17D yellow fever vaccine.

Ten or more counts support this clonotype. This chain connects TRBV7-6 to TRBJ2-7; D possibly corresponds to TRBD2 (5 bases). With 5 bases removed from V and 2 bases from J, the gap between germline ends came to 19 bases. CDR3 size: 16 residues. Germline V CDR1 and CDR2: SGHVS, FNYEAQ. CDR3 in amino acids: CASSPMGDPTPYEQYF. In DNA form, the CDR3 reads TGTGCCAGCAGCCCCATGGGAGATCCGACCCCCTACGAGCAGTACTTC.

This clonotype has more than one count but fewer than ten. V usage is TRBV20-1 and J usage is TRBJ2-7; TRBD1 might be the D (5 bases). V lost 4 bases and J 2 bases, leaving 9 bases between the germline ends. CDR1 and CDR2 (germline): DFQATT, SNEGSKA (reference sequence). The length of the CDR3 is 12 residues. CDR3 DNA: TGCAGTGCTAACAGGCGGCCCTACGAGCAGTACGTC. Translation: CSANRRPYEQYV.

This clonotype was counted at least ten times. The chain joins TRBV5-5 to TRBJ1-2; weak D call: TRBD1 (6 bases). Trimming removed 5 bases from V and 8 bases from J, with 10 bases in between. Germline CDR1 SGHKS, CDR2 YYEKEE (reference sequence). This CDR3 is 11 amino acids long. CDR3 loop: CASSQGGGYTF. CDR3 sequence (DNA): TGTGCCAGCAGTCAAGGGGGAGGCTACACCTTC.

A few counts support this clonotype. The V and J genes are TRBV7-6 and TRBJ2-1, with D uncertain. Trimming cost V 1 base and J 8 bases, with 12 bases left between them. Germline lookup yields CDR1 SGHVS and CDR2 FNYEAQ. The CDR3 runs 14 residues. CDR3 nucleotide sequence: TGTGCCAGCAGCTTAGACAGCTGGGCGGATGAGCAGTTCTTC. This encodes CASSLDSWADEQFF.

This clonotype was seen repeatedly, ten times or more. The rearrangement joins TRBV7-9 to TRBJ2-2; 11 bases are a match to TRBD2. V trimming: 7 bases; J trimming: 0 bases; junction bases outside the gene matches: 4. Germline CDR1 SEHNR, CDR2 FQNEAQ (reference sequence). CDR3 length: 16 amino acids. This CDR3 is CASIGSGGANTGELFF. CDR3 bases: TGTGCCAGCATCGGTAGCGGGGGGGCGAACACCGGGGAGCTGTTTTTT. Together with reference TRBV7-9 and TRBJ2-2, the CDR3 gives the full variable domain: DTGVSQNPRHKITKRGQNVTFRCDPISEHNRLYWYRQTLGQGPEFLTYFQNEAQLEKSRLLSDRFSAERPKGSFSTLEIQRTEQGDSAMYLCASIGSGGANTGELFFGEGSRLTVL.

In this sample, this clonotype turned up many times. This sequence joins TRBV4-1 and TRBJ2-3; D call uncertain. Trimming took 4 bases from V and 2 from J, leaving 7 bases between them. CDR1 and CDR2 (germline): MGHRA, YSYEKL. CDR3 length: 13 amino acids. CDR3 sequence reads: CASSPPITDTQYF. DNA for the CDR3: TGCGCCAGCAGCCCCCCCATCACAGATACGCAGTATTTT.

The rearrangement links TRBV4-1 to TRBJ2-7; 10 nucleotides align to TRBD1. CDR3 length equals 17 residues. CDR1 is MGHRA, CDR2 YSYEKL, per germline. Losses at the gene ends were 1 base for V and 5 bases for J; bases not matched to a gene: 11. The CDR3: CASSQGWAGTGVHEQYV. For the CDR3, the DNA is TGCGCCAGCAGCCAAGGTTGGGCCGGGACAGGGGTTCACGAGCAGTACGTC.

This clonotype was seen at least ten times. V is TRBV9 and J is TRBJ2-5; 8 nucleotides match TRBD2. V was clipped by 3 bases and J by 1 base; unmatched bases: 8. In germline, CDR1 is SGDLS, CDR2 YYNGEE. The CDR3 has 16 amino acids. The CDR3 sequence: CASSAGGTSSQETQYF. CDR3 bases: TGTGCCAGCAGCGCCGGCGGGACTAGTTCCCAAGAGACCCAGTACTTC.

This clonotype turned up a few times. The chain joins TRBV5-3 to TRBJ2-1, with D possibly matching TRBD2 (6 bases). TRBV5-3 is given ORF status, its function remaining uncertain. The CDR3 length is 19 residues. Trimming cost V 5 bases and J 0 bases, with 24 bases left between them. CDR3 nucleotides: TGTGCCAGAAGTTCCCCCACTAGCCAGACACCAAGCTCCTACAATGAGCAGTTCTTC. It specifies CARSSPTSQTPSSYNEQFF.

This clonotype was seen a handful of times. This rearrangement joins TRBV15 to TRBJ2-3; no clear D gene. Trimming took 0 bases from V and 4 from J, leaving 5 bases between them. This CDR3 contains 13 residues. Germline-derived CDR1 and CDR2 are LNHNV and YYDKDF (reference sequence). CDR3 sequence: CATSRDSADTQYF. The CDR3 nucleotides read TGTGCCACCAGCAGAGATTCAGCAGATACGCAGTATTTT.

The chain is built from TRBV7-1 and TRBJ1-6, with a weak D call TRBD1 (6 bases). TRBV7-1 is an open reading frame, and its role is uncertain. CDR3 length equals 15 residues. Trimming stripped 3 bases from V and 8 bases from J, with 14 bases between. CDR3 in amino acids: CASSSRDKDYSPLHF. CDR3 coding DNA: TGTGCCAGCAGCTCTAGGGACAAGGATTATTCACCCCTCCACTTT.

This clonotype was counted at least ten times. The gene calls are TRBV11-1 and TRBJ2-5; D possibly matches TRBD1 or TRBD2 (5 bases each). From germline, CDR1 is SGHAT and CDR2 FQDESV (reference sequence). V was clipped by 1 base and J by 9 bases, with 15 bases between them. CDR3 length equals 14 residues. The CDR3 loop reads CASSLGRSRGAQYF. CDR3 nucleotide sequence: TGTGCCAGCAGCTTAGGACGGAGCCGAGGGGCCCAGTACTTC.

CDR3 bases: TGTGCCAGCAGCCAAGAGACTACCTCTTTCTATTCACCCCTCCACTTT. Protein: CASSQETTSFYSPLHF. V is TRBV3-1 and J is TRBJ1-6; D is ambiguous. V was cut by 0 bases and J by 8 bases, with 14 bases left in between. CDR3 size: 16 residues. Germline V lookup: CDR1 LGHDT, CDR2 YNNKEL (reference sequence).

This clonotype was seen repeatedly, ten times or more. The chain uses TRBV9 and TRBJ2-7, with D perhaps TRBD1 (6 bases). CDR3 size: 13 residues. CDR1 is SGDLS, CDR2 YYNGEE, per germline. The V and J ends lost 0 bases and 6 bases respectively, with 10 bases between them. The CDR3 region is CASSVGGGGEQYF. The CDR3 coding sequence is TGTGCCAGCAGCGTAGGAGGGGGTGGCGAGCAGTACTTC.

This clonotype was seen repeatedly, ten times or more. The chain joins TRBV6-2 or TRBV6-3 to TRBJ2-7; D possibly corresponds to TRBD1 (5 bases). There are 14 residues in the CDR3. CDR1 is MNHEY, CDR2 SVGEGT, per germline. Trimming removed 0 bases from V and 10 bases from J, with 16 bases in between. The CDR3 coding sequence is TGTGCCAGCAGTTACTCGAAGGTACAGGCCGAACAGTACTTC. This gives the protein CASSYSKVQAEQYF.

This clonotype showed up many times. This sequence joins TRBV9 and TRBJ2-2; unclear D gene. The CDR3 consists of 14 residues. Trimming pared 4 bases from V and 4 bases from J, leaving 11 bases between. The germline V gene encodes CDR1 SGDLS and CDR2 YYNGEE. CDR3 coding DNA: TGTGCCAGCAGCTTGACTCAGTTCACCGGGGAGCTGTTTTTT. This sequence encodes CASSLTQFTGELFF.

Here the CDR3 reads CSAREDRTYEQYF. In DNA form, the CDR3 reads TGCAGTGCTAGGGAGGACAGGACCTACGAGCAGTACTTC. The chain combines TRBV20-1 with TRBJ2-7, with TRBD1 matching over 7 bases. The trim removed 3 bases at V and 2 bases at J, leaving 4 bases unmatched. Germline-derived CDR1 and CDR2 are DFQATT and SNEGSKA (reference sequence). The length of the CDR3 is 13 residues.

The chain recombines TRBV20-1 with TRBJ1-1; 7 positions agree with TRBD1. J lost 0 bases, V lost 8 bases, and 6 bases had no gene match. This CDR3 spans 13 amino acids. From germline, CDR1 is DFQATT and CDR2 SNEGSKA (reference sequence). The CDR3: CSTRGQLNTEAFF. The DNA of the CDR3 is TGCAGTACACGGGGACAGCTGAACACTGAAGCTTTCTTT.

This clonotype was found many times. An end of the junction differs from the germline gene, which may be a read error. This rearrangement joins TRBV5-1 to TRBJ1-3; D is possibly TRBD1 (6 bases). Germline-derived CDR1 and CDR2 are SGHRS and YFSETQ. This CDR3 is built from 15 residues. This chain's CDR3 is CASSWGDNSGNTIYF. The CDR3 DNA reads TGCGCCAGCAGCTGGGGGGACAACTCTGGGAACACCATATATTTT.

The J gene is TRBJ2-1, the V gene TRBV5-1; 10 positions match TRBD1. V dropped 6 bases and J dropped 2; count of bases not matched to a gene: 5. CDR1 SGHRS and CDR2 YFSETQ come from the germline V gene. The CDR3 covers 15 residues. The CDR3 is CASTSDRGAYNEQFF. The CDR3 DNA sequence: TGCGCCAGCACCTCGGACAGGGGGGCCTACAATGAGCAGTTCTTC.

V usage is TRBV12-3 or TRBV12-4 and J usage is TRBJ1-2; no reliable D call. Trimming removed 1 base from V and 3 bases from J, with 12 bases in between. CDR3 length: 15 amino acids. Written as DNA, the CDR3 is TGTGCCAGCAGTTTAGAGGCGGACTCCTACTATGGCTACACCTTC. Protein sequence: CASSLEADSYYGYTF.